Listed below are T cell receptor beta chains from one sample, sequenced in a study of blood T cell repertoires in COVID-19. The protocol was immunoSEQ multiplex PCR, while the TCRdb copy is restricted to in-frame clones and leaves out a portion. Among about 130,000 clones listed, under 95% were seen once. What was sequenced was peripheral blood. These receptors all come from a man in his sixties with COVID-19, enrolled during active disease. Each CDR3 is given with its conserved first and last residue. The order of the fields is CDR3 protein, CDR3 DNA, D gene, J gene, V gene, clone size. A D gene is named only where the DNA matches it firmly. Clone size appears in some rows only: once, few, many, or a class for an expanded clone.

CDR3: CASSPGTTPVNEQFF; DNA: TGTGCCAGCAGCCCCGGGACTACCCCCGTCAATGAGCAGTTCTTC; D: TRBD2; J: TRBJ2-1; V: TRBV11-2; size: -
CDR3: CASSDSGLIDTQYF; DNA: TGCGCCAGCAGTGACTCCGGTTTGATAGATACGCAGTATTTT; D: -; J: TRBJ2-3; V: TRBV10-1; size: -
CDR3: CASSLLVIEPPREQYF; DNA: TGTGCCAGCAGCCTCTTGGTTATCGAGCCCCCTCGGGAGCAGTACTTC; D: -; J: TRBJ2-7; V: TRBV2; size: once
CDR3: CASSLRSLAGGGETQYF; DNA: TGTGCCAGCAGCTTACGGTCGTTAGCGGGAGGGGGAGAGACCCAGTACTTC; D: TRBD2; J: TRBJ2-5; V: TRBV7-8; size: -
CDR3: CSVEIRTYNEQFF; DNA: TGCAGCGTTGAAATTAGAACCTACAATGAGCAGTTCTTC; D: -; J: TRBJ2-1; V: TRBV29-1; size: -
CDR3: CAWKRGNNEKLFF; DNA: TGTGCCTGGAAAAGGGGGAATAATGAAAAACTGTTTTTT; D: -; J: TRBJ1-4; V: TRBV30; size: -
CDR3: CASSPARAYTEAFF; DNA: TGTGCCAGCAGTCCCGCCAGGGCATACACTGAAGCTTTCTTT; D: -; J: TRBJ1-1; V: TRBV2; size: -
CDR3: CASTGTGVYGYTF; DNA: TGTGCCAGCACTGGGACAGGGGTTTATGGCTACACCTTC; D: TRBD1; J: TRBJ1-2; V: TRBV12-3/TRBV12-4; size: -
CDR3: CASTVGGADNTEAFF; DNA: TGTGCCAGCACCGTGGGGGGGGCGGACAACACTGAAGCTTTCTTT; D: -; J: TRBJ1-1; V: TRBV6-5; size: once
CDR3: CASSPRSGDNEQFF; DNA: TGTGCCAGCAGCCCACGGAGCGGCGACAATGAGCAGTTCTTC; D: -; J: TRBJ2-1; V: TRBV11-3; size: -
CDR3: CASSLGLAGLGEQYF; DNA: TGTGCCAGCAGCTTGGGACTAGCGGGATTGGGCGAGCAGTACTTC; D: TRBD2; J: TRBJ2-7; V: TRBV13; size: -
CDR3: CASSLAGSGEGQETQYF; DNA: TGCGCCAGCAGCTTGGCGGGCTCCGGAGAGGGCCAAGAGACCCAGTACTTC; D: -; J: TRBJ2-5; V: TRBV5-1; size: -
CDR3: CASAPAPGGGRDTEAFF; DNA: TGTGCTAGTGCCCCCGCCCCGGGAGGGGGCCGGGACACTGAAGCTTTCTTT; D: TRBD1; J: TRBJ1-1; V: TRBV12-5; size: -
CDR3: CASTPQSSGNTIYF; DNA: TGTGCCAGCACCCCACAGTCCTCTGGAAACACCATATATTTT; D: -; J: TRBJ1-3; V: TRBV16; size: -
CDR3: CASSSKTGNTEAFF; DNA: TGTGCCAGCAGCTCCAAGACAGGGAACACTGAAGCTTTCTTT; D: -; J: TRBJ1-1; V: TRBV6-5; size: -
CDR3: CASSVLNRKTKNTEAFF; DNA: TGTGCCAGCAGCGTACTGAACAGGAAAACAAAAAACACTGAAGCTTTCTTT; D: -; J: TRBJ1-1; V: TRBV9; size: -
CDR3: CASSIGRAGRNEQFF; DNA: TGTGCCAGTAGTATAGGACGCGCAGGGCGAAATGAGCAGTTCTTC; D: -; J: TRBJ2-1; V: TRBV19; size: -
CDR3: CASPGGRSDTQYF; DNA: TGTGCCAGCCCTGGCGGGAGATCAGATACGCAGTATTTT; D: TRBD2; J: TRBJ2-3; V: TRBV12-3/TRBV12-4; size: -
CDR3: CATSDSTGGDYTF; DNA: TGTGCCACCAGTGATTCGACAGGGGGCGACTACACCTTC; D: TRBD1; J: TRBJ1-2; V: TRBV24-1; size: -
CDR3: CATSRGLDDFSYEQYF; DNA: TGTGCCACCAGCAGAGGACTCGACGATTTTTCCTACGAGCAGTACTTC; D: -; J: TRBJ2-7; V: TRBV15; size: -
CDR3: CASSFGMTGTEAFF; DNA: TGCGCCAGCAGCTTTGGGATGACGGGGACTGAAGCTTTCTTT; D: -; J: TRBJ1-1; V: TRBV5-1; size: -
CDR3: CASSLAVQGAKQYF; DNA: TGTGCCAGCAGCTTAGCCGTACAGGGGGCGAAGCAGTACTTC; D: TRBD1; J: TRBJ2-7; V: TRBV11-3; size: -
CDR3: CASSFPRGEQYF; DNA: TGTGCCAGCAGTTTCCCCCGAGGCGAGCAGTACTTC; D: -; J: TRBJ2-7; V: TRBV28; size: -
CDR3: CATSDPGRGAEETQYF; DNA: TGTGCCACCAGTGATCCCGGACGGGGAGCGGAAGAGACCCAGTACTTC; D: -; J: TRBJ2-5; V: TRBV24-1; size: -
CDR3: CASSTGTALNTGELFF; DNA: TGCGCCAGCAGCACAGGGACAGCGTTAAACACCGGGGAGCTGTTTTTT; D: TRBD1; J: TRBJ2-2; V: TRBV5-1; size: -
CDR3: CASSNGTGSYEQYF; DNA: TGTGCCAGCAGCAACGGGACAGGCTCCTACGAGCAGTACTTC; D: TRBD1; J: TRBJ2-7; V: TRBV7-9; size: -
CDR3: CASSLKGGGRLGDEQFF; DNA: TGTGCCAGCAGCTTAAAGGGGGGGGGCAGACTTGGCGATGAGCAGTTCTTC; D: -; J: TRBJ2-1; V: TRBV7-2; size: -
CDR3: CASSSGEANEKLFF; DNA: TGTGCCAGCAGCTCGGGGGAGGCTAATGAAAAACTGTTTTTT; D: -; J: TRBJ1-4; V: TRBV7-9; size: -
CDR3: CASSEVDFLNEQFF; DNA: TGTGCCAGCAGTGAAGTCGACTTCCTAAATGAGCAGTTCTTC; D: -; J: TRBJ2-1; V: TRBV6-1; size: -
CDR3: CASSSGSWTEAFF; DNA: TGTGCCAGCAGCTCCGGGTCATGGACTGAAGCTTTCTTT; D: -; J: TRBJ1-1; V: TRBV7-3; size: -
CDR3: CASSEGRWETQYF; DNA: TGTGCCAGCAGCGAGGGGAGGTGGGAGACCCAGTACTTC; D: -; J: TRBJ2-5; V: TRBV9; size: once
CDR3: CATSESLRAGGSNEQFF; DNA: TGTGCCACCAGTGAGAGTCTCCGAGCGGGAGGGAGCAATGAGCAGTTCTTC; D: TRBD2; J: TRBJ2-1; V: TRBV24-1; size: -
CDR3: CASSSAGVIRF; DNA: TGCGCCAGCAGCTCTGCGGGAGTCATACGCTTC; D: TRBD2; J: TRBJ2-7; V: TRBV5-1; size: -
CDR3: CASSLETGGKPQHF; DNA: TGTGCCAGCAGCTTAGAAACAGGGGGCAAGCCCCAGCATTTT; D: TRBD1; J: TRBJ1-5; V: TRBV7-2; size: -
CDR3: CASSEARRTSGRRNEQFF; DNA: TGCGCCAGCAGTGAAGCCCGACGGACTAGCGGGAGACGCAATGAGCAGTTCTTC; D: TRBD2; J: TRBJ2-1; V: TRBV10-1; size: -
CDR3: CASSRTDSYNEQFF; DNA: TGTGCCAGCAGCCGTACCGACAGCTACAATGAGCAGTTCTTC; D: -; J: TRBJ2-1; V: TRBV13; size: -
CDR3: CASSLKGLAGEKTGELFF; DNA: TGTGCCAGCAGCCTCAAGGGACTAGCGGGAGAGAAAACCGGGGAGCTGTTTTTT; D: TRBD2; J: TRBJ2-2; V: TRBV11-2; size: -
CDR3: CASRRDSSGANVLTF; DNA: TGTGCCAGCAGGCGGGACTCCTCTGGGGCCAACGTCCTGACTTTC; D: -; J: TRBJ2-6; V: TRBV5-4; size: -
CDR3: CASRTSSTDTQYF; DNA: TGTGCCAGCAGGACTAGCAGCACAGATACGCAGTATTTT; D: TRBD2; J: TRBJ2-3; V: TRBV6-5; size: -
CDR3: CASSQDGDRGPLREKLFF; DNA: TGCGCCAGCAGCCAAGATGGGGACAGGGGCCCCTTGAGGGAAAAACTGTTTTTT; D: TRBD1; J: TRBJ1-4; V: TRBV4-3; size: -
CDR3: CAISESARGETQYF; DNA: TGTGCCATCAGTGAGTCTGCCAGGGGAGAGACCCAGTACTTC; D: -; J: TRBJ2-5; V: TRBV10-3; size: -
CDR3: CASSAQTSGIPTGELFF; DNA: TGCGCCAGCAGCGCTCAGACTAGCGGAATCCCGACCGGGGAGCTGTTTTTT; D: TRBD2; J: TRBJ2-2; V: TRBV5-1; size: -
CDR3: CAIRSAGDEAFF; DNA: TGTGCCATCAGATCAGCAGGCGATGAAGCTTTCTTT; D: -; J: TRBJ1-1; V: TRBV10-3; size: -
CDR3: CASSLTGLAGNNEQFF; DNA: TGTGCCAGCAGCTTAACGGGGCTAGCGGGGAACAATGAGCAGTTCTTC; D: TRBD2; J: TRBJ2-1; V: TRBV11-2; size: -
CDR3: CASSQEGNRATYEQYF; DNA: TGCGCCAGCAGCCAAGAAGGAAACAGGGCAACCTACGAGCAGTACTTC; D: -; J: TRBJ2-7; V: TRBV4-1; size: -
CDR3: CASSPPEISYEQYF; DNA: TGTGCCAGCTCACCACCGGAGATCTCCTACGAGCAGTACTTC; D: -; J: TRBJ2-7; V: TRBV18; size: -
CDR3: CSARDRAESFF; DNA: TGCAGTGCTAGAGATCGAGCGGAGTCGTTCTTC; D: -; J: TRBJ2-1; V: TRBV20-1; size: -
CDR3: CASSFGNYGYTF; DNA: TGTGCCAGCAGTTTCGGTAACTATGGCTACACCTTC; D: -; J: TRBJ1-2; V: TRBV28; size: -
CDR3: CASSPDEQYF; DNA: TGCGCCAGCAGCCCCGACGAGCAGTACTTC; D: -; J: TRBJ2-7; V: TRBV23-1; size: -
CDR3: CASSLRTSGRTDTQYF; DNA: TGCGCCAGCAGCCTACGGACTAGCGGGAGGACAGATACGCAGTATTTT; D: TRBD2; J: TRBJ2-3; V: TRBV5-1; size: -
CDR3: CAISENMNTEAFF; DNA: TGTGCCATCAGTGAAAACATGAACACTGAAGCTTTCTTT; D: -; J: TRBJ1-1; V: TRBV10-3; size: -
CDR3: CASSPRGTGAYEQYF; DNA: TGTGCCAGTAGTCCAAGGGGGACAGGTGCCTACGAGCAGTACTTC; D: TRBD1; J: TRBJ2-7; V: TRBV19; size: -
CDR3: CARTGRDREYEQYF; DNA: TGTGCCAGAACCGGGCGGGACAGGGAATACGAGCAGTACTTC; D: TRBD1; J: TRBJ2-7; V: TRBV19; size: -
CDR3: CASSGRTGHGYTF; DNA: TGTGCCAGCAGTGGAAGGACAGGGCATGGCTACACCTTC; D: TRBD1; J: TRBJ1-2; V: TRBV27; size: -
CDR3: CASSLTLSSYEQYF; DNA: TGTGCCAGCAGCTTGACATTGTCCTCCTACGAGCAGTACTTC; D: -; J: TRBJ2-7; V: TRBV5-6; size: -
CDR3: CASGPLRQVGNTIYF; DNA: TGTGCTAGTGGACCCCTTAGACAGGTTGGAAACACCATATATTTT; D: -; J: TRBJ1-3; V: TRBV12-5; size: -